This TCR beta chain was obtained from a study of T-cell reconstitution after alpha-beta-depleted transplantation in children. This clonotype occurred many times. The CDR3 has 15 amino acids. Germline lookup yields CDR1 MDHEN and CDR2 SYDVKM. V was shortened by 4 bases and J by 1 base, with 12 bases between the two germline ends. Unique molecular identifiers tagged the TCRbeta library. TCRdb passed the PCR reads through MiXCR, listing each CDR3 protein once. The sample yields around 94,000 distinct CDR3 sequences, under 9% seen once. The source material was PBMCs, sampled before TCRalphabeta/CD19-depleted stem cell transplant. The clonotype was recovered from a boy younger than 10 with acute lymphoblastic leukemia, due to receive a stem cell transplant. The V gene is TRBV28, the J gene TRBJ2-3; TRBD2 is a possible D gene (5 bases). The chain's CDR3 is CASSSPRAGTDTQYF. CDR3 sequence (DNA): TGTGCCAGCAGTTCTCCGCGGGCCGGCACAGATACGCAGTATTTT.